This entry describes one TCR beta chain. Its antigen is unknown. With V trimmed by 7 bases and J by 3 bases, 3 bases remained unmatched. Germline-derived CDR1 and CDR2 are MNHNS and SASEGT. The CDR3 has 12 amino acids. The PCR contained 60 Vbeta and 13 Jbeta primers. Produced via immunoSEQ multiplex PCR; TCRdb's table is partial and in-frame only. Of approximately 160,000 clones listed, about 80% are singletons. This entry belongs to a study of cytomegalovirus exposure and HLA in healthy donors. Study observations and caveats: Highest at DRB1 and lowest at HLA-C, TCR association rates differed among HLA loci in a later analysis.

The rearrangement uses TRBV6-1 and TRBJ2-7; 7 nucleotides match TRBD1. This clonotype originated in a man aged 40-49 years in good health and CMV-seronegative. Input material: PBMCs. The CDR3 region is CASTDRVYEQYF. In DNA, the CDR3 is TGTGCCAGCACCGACAGGGTCTACGAGCAGTACTTC.